This T cell receptor (beta chain) was obtained from a study of blood T cell repertoires in COVID-19 (dated by TCRdb to 2020 to 2021). About the full investigation: Samples covering the acute and convalescent phases of COVID-19 were provided by collaborators in the United States, Italy and Spain. The prospective study material was composed of cDNA or gDNA derived from T cells, B-cell-depleted T cells, or PBMCs. Samples came from the ongoing ImmuneRACE study (first 160 participants) plus 1,254 subjects from 6 global collaborators. HLA class I and class II types, where available, came from metadata supplied by the sample provider rather than from assay-based typing. Subjects who had been exposed to COVID-19, were actively infected with it, or had recovered from it provided the deeply sampled blood TCRbeta repertoires that made up the dataset. The repertoires were released in a freely available public database intended as a resource for research on the immune response to SARS-CoV-2. The sample metadata nearly always contained a de-identified subject ID, COVID-19 status, age in years and sex. What the authors observed across the whole study: Clinical and demographic metadata were provided uncurated, with the amount varying by source and participant.

In the prospective study, participants were about 18 to 100 years old, resided in 24 geographic areas of the United States, and were enrolled through a virtual design. To assign participants to cohorts, the prospective study relied on clinical history that participants themselves reported in a screening survey and a study questionnaire. Recovered participants in ImmuneRACE Cohort 3 were defined as having two consecutive negative NP/OP PCR tests, clearance from a healthcare professional, or resolution of symptoms. In the prospective study, mobile phlebotomists collected whole blood, serum and a nasopharyngeal or oropharyngeal swab from each participant. Participants in the prospective study had the option to provide additional blood draws and questionnaires over an approximately 2-month period. Before DNA extraction, blood samples from the prospective study were shipped at room temperature or frozen.

TCRbeta CDR3 regions were amplified from genomic DNA by means of the immunoSEQ Assay, a bias-controlled multiplex PCR. On the study's bioinformatics: The number of nucleated cells in each sample was estimated from the amplification of reference gene primers within the assay. To quantify the absolute abundance of each unique TCRbeta CDR3 rearrangement, sequence reads were collapsed and filtered. For each sample, productive Simpson clonality was calculated as the square root of Simpson's diversity index across productive rearrangements. Imported from immuneACCESS, the table was reduced by TCRdb to in-frame sequences with V and J called. These copies leave out some clones; in studies compared against another copy, an unresolved V gene accounts for under half, and the cause of the remainder is not known. V and J calls and clone size are given by that table; D and trimming were obtained from the DNA. For this sample there are under 450,000 clones; roughly 87% appear just once. Jointly, the top ten make up under 3% of the sample.

Compared with germline, V lacks 2 bases and J lacks 4 bases; bases without a gene match: 4. The CDR3, cysteine through phenylalanine, is 15 amino acids long. The only DNA kept is the CDR3, 45 bases in frame from the first base. Sequences LGHDT (CDR1) and YNNKEL (CDR2) are obtained from the germline V gene (reference sequence). Worth noting for this clone: Its antigen is currently not known. No much larger clone exists at a distance of one base, and base qualities are not known.

Recombination connected TRBV3-1 (or the pseudogene TRBV3-2) to TRBJ2-3, with 9 bases aligning to TRBD2. The clonotype originates from a woman in her twenties or thirties who had recovered from COVID-19. Material for sequencing was PBMCs or T cells enriched from blood (not recorded which). In nucleotide form, the sequence is TGTGCCAGCAGCCAATATAGCGGGAGTTCAGATACGCAGTATTTT. Translated, it reads CASSQYSGSSDTQYF.